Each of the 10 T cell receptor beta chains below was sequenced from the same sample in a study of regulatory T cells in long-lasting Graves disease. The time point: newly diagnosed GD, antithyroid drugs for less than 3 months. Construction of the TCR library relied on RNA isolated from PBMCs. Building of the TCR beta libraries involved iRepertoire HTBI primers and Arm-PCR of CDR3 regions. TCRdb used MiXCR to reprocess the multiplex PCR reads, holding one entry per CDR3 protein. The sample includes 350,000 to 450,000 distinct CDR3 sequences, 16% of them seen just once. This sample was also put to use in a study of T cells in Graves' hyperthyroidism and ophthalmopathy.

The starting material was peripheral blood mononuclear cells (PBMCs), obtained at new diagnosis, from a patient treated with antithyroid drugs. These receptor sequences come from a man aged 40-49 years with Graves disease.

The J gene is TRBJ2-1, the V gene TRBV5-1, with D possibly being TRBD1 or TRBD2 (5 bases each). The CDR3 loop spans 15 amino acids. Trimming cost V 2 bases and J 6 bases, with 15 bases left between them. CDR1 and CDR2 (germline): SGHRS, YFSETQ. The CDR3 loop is CASSFPGKGFNEQFF. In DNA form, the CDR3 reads TGCGCCAGCAGCTTTCCGGGAAAGGGGTTCAATGAGCAGTTCTTC.

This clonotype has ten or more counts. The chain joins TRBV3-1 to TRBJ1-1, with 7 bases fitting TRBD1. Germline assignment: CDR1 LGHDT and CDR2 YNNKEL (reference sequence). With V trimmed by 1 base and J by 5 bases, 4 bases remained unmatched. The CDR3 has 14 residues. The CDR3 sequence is CASSQAAGGTEAFF. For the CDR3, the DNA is TGTGCCAGCAGCCAAGCCGCAGGGGGAACTGAAGCTTTCTTT.

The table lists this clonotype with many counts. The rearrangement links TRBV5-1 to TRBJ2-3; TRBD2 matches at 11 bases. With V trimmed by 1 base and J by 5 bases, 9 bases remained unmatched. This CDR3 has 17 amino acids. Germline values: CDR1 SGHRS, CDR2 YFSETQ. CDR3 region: CASSLMSSGGIGDTQYF. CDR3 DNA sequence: TGCGCCAGCAGCTTGATGTCTAGCGGGGGGATTGGAGATACGCAGTATTTT.

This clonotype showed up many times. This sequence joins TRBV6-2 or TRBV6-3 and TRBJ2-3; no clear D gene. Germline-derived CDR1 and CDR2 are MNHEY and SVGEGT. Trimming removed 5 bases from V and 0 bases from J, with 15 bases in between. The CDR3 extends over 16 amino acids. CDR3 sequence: CASSELTGSSTDTQYF. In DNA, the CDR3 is TGTGCCAGCAGTGAATTGACCGGATCTAGCACAGATACGCAGTATTTT.

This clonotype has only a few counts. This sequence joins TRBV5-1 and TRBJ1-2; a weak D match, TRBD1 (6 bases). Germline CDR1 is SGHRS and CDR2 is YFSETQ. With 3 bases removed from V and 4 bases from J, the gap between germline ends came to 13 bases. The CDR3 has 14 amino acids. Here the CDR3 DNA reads TGCGCCAGCAGCTCGGAGGCAGGGGCCTATGGCTACACCTTC. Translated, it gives CASSSEAGAYGYTF.

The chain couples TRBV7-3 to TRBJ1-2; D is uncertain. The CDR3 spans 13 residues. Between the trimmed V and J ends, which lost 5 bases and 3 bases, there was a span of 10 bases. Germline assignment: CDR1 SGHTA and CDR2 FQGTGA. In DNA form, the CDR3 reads TGTGCCAGCAGCCCTGGGTCAGACTATGGCTACACCTTC. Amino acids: CASSPGSDYGYTF.

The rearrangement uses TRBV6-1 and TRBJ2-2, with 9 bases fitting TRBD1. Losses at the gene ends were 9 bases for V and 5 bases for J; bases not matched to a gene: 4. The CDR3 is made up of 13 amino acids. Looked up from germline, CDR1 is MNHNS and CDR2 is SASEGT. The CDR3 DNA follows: TGTGCCAGTGGGGGGACAGGGACCGGGGAGCTGTTTTTT. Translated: CASGGTGTGELFF.

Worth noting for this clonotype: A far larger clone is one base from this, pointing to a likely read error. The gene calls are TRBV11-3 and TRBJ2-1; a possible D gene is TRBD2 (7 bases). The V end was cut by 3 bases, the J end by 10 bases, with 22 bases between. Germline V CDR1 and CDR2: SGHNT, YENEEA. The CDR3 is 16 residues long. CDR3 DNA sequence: TGTGCCAGCAGCTTGGGACTAACAGGGATGGAGCACGAGCAGTTCTTC. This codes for CASSLGLTGMEHEQFF.

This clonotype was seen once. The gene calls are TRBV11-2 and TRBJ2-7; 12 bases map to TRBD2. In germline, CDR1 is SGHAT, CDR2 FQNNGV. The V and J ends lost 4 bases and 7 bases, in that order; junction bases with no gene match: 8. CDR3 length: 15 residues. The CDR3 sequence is CASSSRLAGEGEQYF. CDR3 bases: TGTGCCAGCAGCTCCCGACTAGCGGGAGAAGGGGAGCAGTACTTC.

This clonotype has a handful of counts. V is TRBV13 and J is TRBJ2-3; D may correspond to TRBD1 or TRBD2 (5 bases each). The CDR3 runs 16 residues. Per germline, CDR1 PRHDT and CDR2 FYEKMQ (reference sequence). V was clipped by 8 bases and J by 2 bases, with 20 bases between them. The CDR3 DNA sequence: TGTGCCAGCTCCTCAAAGTGGGGGAGCTCCACAGATACGCAGTATTTT. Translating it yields CASSSKWGSSTDTQYF. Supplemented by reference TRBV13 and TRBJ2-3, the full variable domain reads AAGVIQSPRHLIKEKRETATLKCYPIPRHDTVYWYQQGPGQDPQFLISFYEKMQSDKGSIPDRFSAQQFSDYHSELNMSSLELGDSALYFCASSSKWGSSTDTQYFGPGTRLTVL.